This T cell receptor (beta chain) was profiled in a study of T-cell reconstitution after alpha-beta-depleted transplantation in children. CDR3 length equals 16 residues. Trimming pared 2 bases from V and 5 bases from J, leaving 19 bases between. CDR1 and CDR2 from the germline V gene are MDHEN and SYDVKM. Construction of the TCRbeta library involved unique molecular identifiers. TCRdb reanalysed the PCR reads using MiXCR and keeps one entry per CDR3 protein. Altogether approximately 520,000 distinct CDR3 sequences are present, 30% to 35% being singletons, with the ten largest covering less than 2.5%.

The clonotype was recovered from a human donor who donated a stem cell graft to a child with aplastic anemia. Sequences were derived from PBMCs from the stem cell graft donor, sampled from the stem cell graft. The chain links TRBV28 to TRBJ2-7; TRBD2 is a possible D gene (5 bases). In nucleotides, the CDR3 is TGTGCCAGCAGTTTACGGTTCGGCCAATTGGGAGACGAGCAGTACTTC. Translation: CASSLRFGQLGDEQYF.